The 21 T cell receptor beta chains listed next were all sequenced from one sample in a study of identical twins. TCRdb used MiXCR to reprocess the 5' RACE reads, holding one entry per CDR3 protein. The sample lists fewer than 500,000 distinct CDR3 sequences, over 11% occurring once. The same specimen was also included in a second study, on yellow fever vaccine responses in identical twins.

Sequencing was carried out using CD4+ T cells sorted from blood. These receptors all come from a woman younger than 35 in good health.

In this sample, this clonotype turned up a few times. CDR3 sequence (DNA): TGTGCCAGCAGTTATACCACAGATACGACCCAGTACTTC. Its translation: CASSYTTDTTQYF. The chain couples TRBV6-2 or TRBV6-3 to TRBJ2-5; D ambiguous. Trimming took 3 bases from V and 7 from J, leaving 12 bases between them. Germline CDR1 MNHEY, CDR2 SVGEGT. This CDR3 spans 13 amino acids.

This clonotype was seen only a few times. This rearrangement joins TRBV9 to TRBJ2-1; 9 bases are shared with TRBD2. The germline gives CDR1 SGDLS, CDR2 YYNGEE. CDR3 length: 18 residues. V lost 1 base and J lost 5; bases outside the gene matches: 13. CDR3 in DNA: TGTGCCAGCAGCGTAAGGCTCCCCGTAGCGGGGGAGCACAATGAGCAGTTCTTC. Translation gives CASSVRLPVAGEHNEQFF.

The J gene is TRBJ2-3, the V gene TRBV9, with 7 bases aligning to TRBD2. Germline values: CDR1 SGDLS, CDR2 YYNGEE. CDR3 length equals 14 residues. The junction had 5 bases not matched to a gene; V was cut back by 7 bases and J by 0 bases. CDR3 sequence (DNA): TGTGCCAGCCCTCGGGGGGATAGCACAGATACGCAGTATTTT. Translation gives CASPRGDSTDTQYF.

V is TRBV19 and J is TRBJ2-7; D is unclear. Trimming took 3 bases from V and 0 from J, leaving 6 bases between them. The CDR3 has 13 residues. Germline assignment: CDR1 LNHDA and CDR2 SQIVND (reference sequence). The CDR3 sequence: CASSIKSSYEQYF. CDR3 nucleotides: TGTGCCAGTAGTATTAAGAGCTCCTACGAGCAGTACTTC.

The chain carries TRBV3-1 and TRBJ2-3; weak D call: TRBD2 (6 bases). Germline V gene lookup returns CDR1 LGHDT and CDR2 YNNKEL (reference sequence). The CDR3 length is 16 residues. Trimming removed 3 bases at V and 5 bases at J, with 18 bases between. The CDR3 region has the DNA TGTGCCAGCAGCCAGGCTACACTAGCAACCAGAGATACGCAGTATTTT. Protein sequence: CASSQATLATRDTQYF.

The CDR3 here is CASSPVRETQYF. CDR3 coding DNA: TGTGCCAGCAGTCCCGTTCGGGAGACCCAGTACTTC. The chain couples TRBV6-2 or TRBV6-3 to TRBJ2-5; D is unresolved. The V gene's germline CDR1 is MNHEY and CDR2 SVGEGT. The CDR3 consists of 12 residues. Trimming took 5 bases from V and 5 from J, leaving 9 bases between them.

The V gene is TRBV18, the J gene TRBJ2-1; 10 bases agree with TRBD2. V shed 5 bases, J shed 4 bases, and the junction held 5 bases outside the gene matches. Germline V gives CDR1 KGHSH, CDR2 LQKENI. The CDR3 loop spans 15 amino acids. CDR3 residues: CASSAGLAEYNEQFF. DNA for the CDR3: TGTGCCAGCTCAGCCGGACTAGCGGAGTACAATGAGCAGTTCTTC.

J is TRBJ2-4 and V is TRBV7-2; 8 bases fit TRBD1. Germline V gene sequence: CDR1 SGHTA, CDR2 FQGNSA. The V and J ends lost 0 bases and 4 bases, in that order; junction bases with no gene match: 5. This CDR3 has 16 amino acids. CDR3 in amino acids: CASSLARTGRKNIQYF. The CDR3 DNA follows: TGTGCCAGCAGCTTAGCCCGGACAGGGCGAAAAAACATTCAGTACTTC.

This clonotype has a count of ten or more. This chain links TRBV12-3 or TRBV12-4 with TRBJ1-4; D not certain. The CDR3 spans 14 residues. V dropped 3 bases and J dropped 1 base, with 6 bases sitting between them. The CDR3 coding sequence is TGTGCCAGCAGTTTGTCGGTAACTAATGAAAAACTGTTTTTT. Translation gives CASSLSVTNEKLFF.

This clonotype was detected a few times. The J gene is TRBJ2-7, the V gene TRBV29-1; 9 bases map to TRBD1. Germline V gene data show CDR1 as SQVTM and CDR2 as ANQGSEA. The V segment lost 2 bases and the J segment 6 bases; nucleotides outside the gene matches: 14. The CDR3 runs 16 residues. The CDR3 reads CSVEYDRGGPRFEQYF. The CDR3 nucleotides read TGCAGCGTTGAATACGACAGGGGGGGACCCAGGTTCGAGCAGTACTTC.

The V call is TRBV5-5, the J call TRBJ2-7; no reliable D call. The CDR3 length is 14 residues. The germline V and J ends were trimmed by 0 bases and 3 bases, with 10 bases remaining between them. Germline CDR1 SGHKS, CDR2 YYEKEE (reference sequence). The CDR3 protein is CASSLAYKDYEQYF. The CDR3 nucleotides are TGTGCCAGCAGCTTGGCTTACAAAGACTACGAGCAGTACTTC. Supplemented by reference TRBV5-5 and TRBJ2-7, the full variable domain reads DAGVTQSPTHLIKTRGQQVTLRCSPISGHKSVSWYQQVLGQGPQFIFQYYEKEERGRGNFPDRFSARQFPNYSSELNVNALLLGDSALYLCASSLAYKDYEQYFGPGTRLTVT.

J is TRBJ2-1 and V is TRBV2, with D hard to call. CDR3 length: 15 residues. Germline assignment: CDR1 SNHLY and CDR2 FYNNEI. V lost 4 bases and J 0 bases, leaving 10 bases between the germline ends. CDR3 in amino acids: CASSVGISSYNEQFF. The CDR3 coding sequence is TGTGCCAGCAGTGTGGGCATCAGCTCCTACAATGAGCAGTTCTTC.

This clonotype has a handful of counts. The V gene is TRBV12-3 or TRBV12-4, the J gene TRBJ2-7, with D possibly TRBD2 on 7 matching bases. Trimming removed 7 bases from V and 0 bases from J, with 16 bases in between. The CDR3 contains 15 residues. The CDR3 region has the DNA TGTGCCAGCAACGGCGGGGGCGGGCCCTCCTACGAGCAGTACTTC. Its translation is CASNGGGGPSYEQYF.

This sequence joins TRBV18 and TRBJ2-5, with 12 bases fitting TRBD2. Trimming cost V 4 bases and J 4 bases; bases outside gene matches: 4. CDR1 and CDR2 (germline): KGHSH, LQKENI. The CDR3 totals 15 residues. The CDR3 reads CASSLGTSGLETQYF. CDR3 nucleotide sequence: TGTGCCAGCTCACTCGGGACTAGCGGGTTAGAGACCCAGTACTTC.

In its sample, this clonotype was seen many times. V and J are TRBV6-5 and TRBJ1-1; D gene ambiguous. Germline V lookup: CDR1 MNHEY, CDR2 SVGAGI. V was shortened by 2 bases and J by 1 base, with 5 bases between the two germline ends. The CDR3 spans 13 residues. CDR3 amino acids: CASSYLTNTEAFF. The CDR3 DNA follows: TGTGCCAGCAGTTACCTTACGAACACTGAAGCTTTCTTT.

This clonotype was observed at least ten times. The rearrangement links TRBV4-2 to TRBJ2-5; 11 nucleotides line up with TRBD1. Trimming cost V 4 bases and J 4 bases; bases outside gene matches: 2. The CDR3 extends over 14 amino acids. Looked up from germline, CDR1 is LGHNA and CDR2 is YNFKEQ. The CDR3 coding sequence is TGTGCCAGCAGCCGCGGGACAGGGGGAGAGACCCAGTACTTC. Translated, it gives CASSRGTGGETQYF.

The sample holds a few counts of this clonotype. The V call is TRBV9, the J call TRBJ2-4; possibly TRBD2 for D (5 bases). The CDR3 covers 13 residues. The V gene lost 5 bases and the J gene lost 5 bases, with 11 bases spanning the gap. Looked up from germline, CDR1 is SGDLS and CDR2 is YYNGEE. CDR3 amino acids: CASSAGAENIQYF. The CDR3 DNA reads TGTGCCAGCAGTGCGGGTGCCGAAAACATTCAGTACTTC.

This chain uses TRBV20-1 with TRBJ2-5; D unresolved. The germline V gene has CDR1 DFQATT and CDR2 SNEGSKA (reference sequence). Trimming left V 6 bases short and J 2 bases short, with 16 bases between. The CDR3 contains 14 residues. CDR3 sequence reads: CSAPAWRGQETQYF. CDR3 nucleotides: TGCAGTGCGCCGGCCTGGAGAGGTCAAGAGACCCAGTACTTC.

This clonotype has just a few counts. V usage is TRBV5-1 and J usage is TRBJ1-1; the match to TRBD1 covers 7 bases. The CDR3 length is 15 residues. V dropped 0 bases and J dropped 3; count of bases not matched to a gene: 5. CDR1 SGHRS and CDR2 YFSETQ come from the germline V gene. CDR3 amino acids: CASSLGGTDYTEAFF. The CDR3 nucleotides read TGCGCCAGCAGCTTGGGCGGGACAGACTACACTGAAGCTTTCTTT.

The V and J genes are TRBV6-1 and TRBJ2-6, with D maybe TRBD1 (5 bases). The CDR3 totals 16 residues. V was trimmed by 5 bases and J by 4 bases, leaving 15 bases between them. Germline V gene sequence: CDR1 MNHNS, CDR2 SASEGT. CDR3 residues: CASSRESGSGANVLTF. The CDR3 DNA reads TGTGCCAGCAGTCGCGAGTCAGGGTCCGGGGCCAACGTCCTGACTTTC.

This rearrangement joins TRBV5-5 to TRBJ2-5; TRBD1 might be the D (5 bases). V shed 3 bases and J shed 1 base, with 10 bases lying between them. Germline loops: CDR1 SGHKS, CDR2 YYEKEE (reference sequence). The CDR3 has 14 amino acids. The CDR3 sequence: CASSWGQGQETQYF. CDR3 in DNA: TGTGCCAGCAGCTGGGGTCAGGGCCAAGAGACCCAGTACTTC. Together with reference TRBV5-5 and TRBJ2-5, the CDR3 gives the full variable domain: DAGVTQSPTHLIKTRGQQVTLRCSPISGHKSVSWYQQVLGQGPQFIFQYYEKEERGRGNFPDRFSARQFPNYSSELNVNALLLGDSALYLCASSWGQGQETQYFGPGTRLLVL.